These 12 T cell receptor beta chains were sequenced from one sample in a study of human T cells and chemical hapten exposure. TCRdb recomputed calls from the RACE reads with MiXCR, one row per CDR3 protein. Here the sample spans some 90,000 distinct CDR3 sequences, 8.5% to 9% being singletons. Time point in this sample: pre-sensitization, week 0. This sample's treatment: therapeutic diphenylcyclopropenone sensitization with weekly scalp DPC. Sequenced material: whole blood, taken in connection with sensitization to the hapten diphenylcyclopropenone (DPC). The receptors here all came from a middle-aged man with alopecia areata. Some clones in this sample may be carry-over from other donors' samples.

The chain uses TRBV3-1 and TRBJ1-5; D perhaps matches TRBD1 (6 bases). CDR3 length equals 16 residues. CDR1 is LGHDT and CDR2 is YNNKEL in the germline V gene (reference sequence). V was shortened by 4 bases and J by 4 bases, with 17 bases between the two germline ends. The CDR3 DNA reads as TGTGCCAGCAGCCCACATAGGGGGGATGGAAATCAGCCCCAGCATTTT. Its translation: CASSPHRGDGNQPQHF. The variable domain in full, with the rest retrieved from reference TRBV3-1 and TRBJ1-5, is DTAVSQTPKYLVTQMGNDKSIKCEQNLGHDTMYWYKQDSKKFLKIMFSYNNKELIINETVPNRFSPKSPDKAHLNLHINSLELGDSAVYFCASSPHRGDGNQPQHFGDGTRLSIL.

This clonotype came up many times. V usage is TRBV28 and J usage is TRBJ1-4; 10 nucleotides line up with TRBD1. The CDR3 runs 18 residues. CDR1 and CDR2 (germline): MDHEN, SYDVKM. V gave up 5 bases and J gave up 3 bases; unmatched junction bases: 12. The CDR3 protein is CASSPVAGTGVANEKLFF. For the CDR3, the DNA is TGTGCCAGCAGTCCGGTCGCCGGGACAGGGGTAGCTAATGAAAAACTGTTTTTT.

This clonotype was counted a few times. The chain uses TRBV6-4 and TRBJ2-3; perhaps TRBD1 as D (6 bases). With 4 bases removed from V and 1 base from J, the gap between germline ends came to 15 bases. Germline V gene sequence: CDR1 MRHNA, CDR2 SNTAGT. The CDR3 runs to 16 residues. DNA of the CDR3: TGTGCCAGCAGTGTATCAGGGGCGATCGGCACAGATACGCAGTATTTT. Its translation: CASSVSGAIGTDTQYF.

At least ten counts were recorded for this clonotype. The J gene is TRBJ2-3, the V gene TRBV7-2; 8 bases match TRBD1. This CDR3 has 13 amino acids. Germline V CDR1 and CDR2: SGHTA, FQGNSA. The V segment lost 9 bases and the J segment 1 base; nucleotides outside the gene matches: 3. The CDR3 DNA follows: TGTGCCAGGACAGGGGTCGGCACAGATACGCAGTATTTT. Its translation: CARTGVGTDTQYF.

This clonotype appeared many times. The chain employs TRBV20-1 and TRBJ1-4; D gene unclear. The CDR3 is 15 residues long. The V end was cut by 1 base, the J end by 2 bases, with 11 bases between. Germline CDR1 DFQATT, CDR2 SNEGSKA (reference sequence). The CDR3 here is CSARVGSTTNEKLFF. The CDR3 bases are TGCAGTGCTAGAGTAGGCTCAACCACTAATGAAAAACTGTTTTTT.

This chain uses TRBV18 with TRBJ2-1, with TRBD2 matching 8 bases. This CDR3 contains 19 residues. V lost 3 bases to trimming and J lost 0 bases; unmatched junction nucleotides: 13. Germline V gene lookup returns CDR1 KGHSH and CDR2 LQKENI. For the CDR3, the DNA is TGTGCCAGCTCACCTTTTACTAGCGGTCCCGAGAGCTCCTACAATGAGCAGTTCTTC. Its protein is CASSPFTSGPESSYNEQFF.

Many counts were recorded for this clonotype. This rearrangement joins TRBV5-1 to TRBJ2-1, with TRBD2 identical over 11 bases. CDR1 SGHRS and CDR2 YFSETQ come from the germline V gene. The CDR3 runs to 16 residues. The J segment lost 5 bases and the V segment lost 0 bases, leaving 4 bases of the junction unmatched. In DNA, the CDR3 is TGCGCCAGCAGCTTGGAGAGACTAGCGGGGAACAATGAGCAGTTCTTC. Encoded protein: CASSLERLAGNNEQFF.

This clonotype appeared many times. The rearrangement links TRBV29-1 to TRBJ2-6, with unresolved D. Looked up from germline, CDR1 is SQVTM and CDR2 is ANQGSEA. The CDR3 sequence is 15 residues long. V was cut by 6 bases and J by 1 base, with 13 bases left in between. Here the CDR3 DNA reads TGCAGCGTCGCCGGGCCGCCGTCTGGGGCCAACGTCCTGACTTTC. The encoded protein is CSVAGPPSGANVLTF.

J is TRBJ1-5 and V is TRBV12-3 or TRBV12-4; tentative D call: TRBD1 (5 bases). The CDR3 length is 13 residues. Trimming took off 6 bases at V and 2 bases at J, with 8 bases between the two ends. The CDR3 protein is CASSPRGNQPQHF. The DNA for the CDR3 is TGTGCCAGCAGCCCCAGGGGCAATCAGCCCCAGCATTTT.

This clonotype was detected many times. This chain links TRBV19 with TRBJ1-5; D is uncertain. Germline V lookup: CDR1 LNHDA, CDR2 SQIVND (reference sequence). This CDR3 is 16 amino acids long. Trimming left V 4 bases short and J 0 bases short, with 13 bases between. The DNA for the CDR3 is TGTGCCAGTAGTACTACCCACGGGGATAGCAATCAGCCCCAGCATTTT. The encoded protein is CASSTTHGDSNQPQHF.

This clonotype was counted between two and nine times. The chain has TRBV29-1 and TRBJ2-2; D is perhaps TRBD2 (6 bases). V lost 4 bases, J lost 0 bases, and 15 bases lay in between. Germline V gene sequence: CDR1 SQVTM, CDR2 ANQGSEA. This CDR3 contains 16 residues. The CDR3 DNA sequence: TGCAGCGTTGGTTTTATGGGAGGAACGAACACCGGGGAGCTGTTTTTT. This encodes CSVGFMGGTNTGELFF.

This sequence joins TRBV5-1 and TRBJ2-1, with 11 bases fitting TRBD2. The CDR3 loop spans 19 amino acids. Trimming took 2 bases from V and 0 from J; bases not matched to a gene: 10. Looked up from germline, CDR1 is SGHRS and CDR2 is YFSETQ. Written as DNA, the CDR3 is TGCGCCAGCAGCTTTCCGGGACTAGCGGTTCCGAGCTCCTACAATGAGCAGTTCTTC. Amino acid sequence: CASSFPGLAVPSSYNEQFF.